The rows below give T cell receptor beta chains drawn from one sample of a study of neoadjuvant anti-PD-1 for oral cavity cancer. Some clones are missing from TCRdb's copy, which holds only in-frame ones; the method was immunoSEQ multiplex PCR. The sample contains more than 12,000 clones, about 67% of which appear only once. The sequenced sample was PBMCs, obtained before nivolumab (anti-PD-1) treatment. These receptors came from a person between 35 and 79 years old with oral cavity squamous cell carcinoma. Each CDR3 is given with its conserved first and last residue. The D gene is left open where the match is weak. Not all rows give a size; the values are once, few, many and, for expanded clones, a class.

V: TRBV9; D: .; J: TRBJ2-7; size: .; CDR3: CASSVEVLATSYEQYF; DNA: TGTGCCAGCAGCGTAGAGGTGCTAGCGACCTCCTACGAGCAGTACTTC
V: TRBV6-4; D: .; J: TRBJ2-3; size: .; CDR3: CASSEVEGRTDTQYF; DNA: TGTGCCAGCAGTGAGGTGGAGGGGAGGACAGATACGCAGTATTTT
V: TRBV19; D: .; J: TRBJ2-7; size: .; CDR3: CASTDNYEQYF; DNA: TGTGCCAGTACCGACAACTACGAGCAGTACTTC
V: TRBV11-2; D: .; J: TRBJ2-6; size: once; CDR3: CASSPNGWVAGANVLTF; DNA: TGTGCCAGCAGCCCGAACGGGTGGGTTGCTGGGGCCAACGTCCTGACTTTC
V: TRBV21-1; D: .; J: TRBJ2-7; size: once; CDR3: CASSISRGEQYF; DNA: TGTGCCAGCAGCATCTCTCGGGGCGAGCAGTACTTC
V: TRBV5-5; D: TRBD1; J: TRBJ2-5; size: .; CDR3: CASSLVDRGDQETQYF; DNA: TGTGCCAGCAGCTTGGTGGACAGGGGGGACCAAGAGACCCAGTACTTC
V: TRBV19; D: .; J: TRBJ2-5; size: once; CDR3: CASADNSAFQETQYF; DNA: TGTGCCAGTGCTGATAACAGCGCCTTCCAAGAGACCCAGTACTTC
V: TRBV2; D: .; J: TRBJ1-5; size: .; CDR3: CASSAGSRAGYIGNQPQHF; DNA: TGTGCCAGCAGTGCAGGGAGCAGGGCTGGATATATAGGAAATCAGCCCCAGCATTTT
V: TRBV7-6; D: .; J: TRBJ1-1; size: .; CDR3: CASSLAAGDTEAFF; DNA: TGTGCCAGCAGCTTAGCAGCAGGGGACACTGAAGCTTTCTTT
V: TRBV29-1; D: TRBD1; J: TRBJ1-4; size: .; CDR3: CSVVFGQGLNEKLFF; DNA: TGCAGCGTCGTTTTTGGACAGGGGTTAAATGAAAAACTGTTTTTT
V: TRBV5-1; D: .; J: TRBJ1-1; size: .; CDR3: CASSIRGPTTEAFF; DNA: TGCGCCAGCAGCATCCGTGGACCGACGACTGAAGCTTTCTTT
V: TRBV19; D: .; J: TRBJ1-1; size: .; CDR3: CASSILAGSLEAFF; DNA: TGTGCCAGTAGTATATTGGCAGGTTCGCTGGAAGCTTTCTTT
V: TRBV6-5; D: .; J: TRBJ2-1; size: .; CDR3: CASSWQGDYNEQFF; DNA: TGTGCCAGCAGTTGGCAAGGGGACTACAATGAGCAGTTCTTC